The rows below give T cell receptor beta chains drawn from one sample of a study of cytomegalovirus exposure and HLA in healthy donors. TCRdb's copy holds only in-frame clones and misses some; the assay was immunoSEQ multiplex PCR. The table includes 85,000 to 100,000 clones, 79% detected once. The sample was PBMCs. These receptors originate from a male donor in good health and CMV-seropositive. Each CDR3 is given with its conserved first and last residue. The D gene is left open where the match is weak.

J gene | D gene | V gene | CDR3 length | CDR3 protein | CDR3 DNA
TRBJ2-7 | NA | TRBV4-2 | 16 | CASSQDYLRGSGEQYF | TGTGCCAGCAGCCAAGATTACCTTCGGGGGTCGGGAGAGCAGTACTTC
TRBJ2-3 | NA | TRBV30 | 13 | CAWSWAAADTQYF | TGTGCCTGGAGTTGGGCCGCCGCAGATACGCAGTATTTT
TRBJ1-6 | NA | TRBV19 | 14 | CASIASSYNSPLHF | TGTGCCAGTATCGCCAGCTCCTATAATTCACCCCTCCACTTT
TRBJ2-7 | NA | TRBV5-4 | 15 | CASSPMGADSYEQYF | TGTGCCAGCAGCCCCATGGGGGCGGACTCCTACGAGCAGTACTTC
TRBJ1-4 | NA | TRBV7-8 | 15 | CASSSWTDLREKLFF | TGTGCCAGCAGCTCCTGGACAGATTTGAGAGAAAAACTGTTTTTT
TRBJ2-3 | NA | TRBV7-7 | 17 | CASSPFGSRSSTDTQYF | TGTGCTAGCAGCCCCTTCGGTTCCAGGTCTAGCACAGATACGCAGTATTTT
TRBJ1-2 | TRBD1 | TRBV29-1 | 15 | CSVEVTGTGGYGYTF | TGCAGCGTTGAAGTCACCGGGACAGGGGGCTATGGCTACACCTTC
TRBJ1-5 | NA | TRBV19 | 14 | CATDLSGGNQPQHF | TGTGCCACCGATCTTAGCGGTGGCAATCAGCCCCAGCATTTT
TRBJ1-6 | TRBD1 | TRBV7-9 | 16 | CASSTAGGSYNSPLHF | TGTGCCAGCAGCACCGCAGGGGGTTCCTATAATTCACCCCTCCACTTT
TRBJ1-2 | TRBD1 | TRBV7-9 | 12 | CASRPSPGTGVF | TGTGCCAGCAGACCCTCCCCCGGGACAGGGGTCTTC
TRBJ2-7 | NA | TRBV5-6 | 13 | CASSGEQGFEQYF | TGTGCCAGCAGCGGCGAACAGGGTTTCGAGCAGTACTTC
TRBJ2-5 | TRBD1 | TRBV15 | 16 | CATSRSTGIGRETQYF | TGTGCCACCAGCAGATCGACAGGGATCGGAAGAGAGACCCAGTACTTC